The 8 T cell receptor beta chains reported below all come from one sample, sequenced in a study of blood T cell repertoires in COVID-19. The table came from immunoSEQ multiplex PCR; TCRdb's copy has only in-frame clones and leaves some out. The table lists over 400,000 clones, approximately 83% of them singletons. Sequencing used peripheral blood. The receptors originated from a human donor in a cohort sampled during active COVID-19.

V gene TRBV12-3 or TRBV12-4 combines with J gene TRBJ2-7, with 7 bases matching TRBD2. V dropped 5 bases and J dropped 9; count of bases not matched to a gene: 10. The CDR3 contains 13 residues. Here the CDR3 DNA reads TGTGCCAGCAGTCGATCGAGGCGGGAGAGGCAGTACTTC. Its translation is CASSRSRRERQYF.

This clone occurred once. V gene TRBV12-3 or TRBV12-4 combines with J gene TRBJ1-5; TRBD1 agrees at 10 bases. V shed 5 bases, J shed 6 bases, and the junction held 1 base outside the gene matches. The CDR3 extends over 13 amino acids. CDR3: CASSDRGPQPQHF. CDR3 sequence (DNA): TGTGCCAGCAGTGACAGGGGGCCTCAGCCCCAGCATTTT.

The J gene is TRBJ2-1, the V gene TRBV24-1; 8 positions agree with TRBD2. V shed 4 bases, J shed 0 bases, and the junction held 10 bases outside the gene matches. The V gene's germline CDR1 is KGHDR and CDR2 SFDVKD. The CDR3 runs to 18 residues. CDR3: CATSDPSLSGSSYNEQFF. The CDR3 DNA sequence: TGTGCCACCAGTGACCCCTCGCTGAGCGGGAGCTCCTACAATGAGCAGTTCTTC.

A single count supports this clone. DNA of the CDR3: TGTGCCAGCAGCCCACATACCAGGGGCACAGATACGCAGTATTTT. This encodes CASSPHTRGTDTQYF. The chain employs TRBV7-3 and TRBJ2-3; tentative D call: TRBD1 (5 bases). Looked up from germline, CDR1 is SGHTA and CDR2 is FQGTGA. Trimming left V 5 bases short and J 1 base short, with 13 bases between. The CDR3 spans 15 residues.

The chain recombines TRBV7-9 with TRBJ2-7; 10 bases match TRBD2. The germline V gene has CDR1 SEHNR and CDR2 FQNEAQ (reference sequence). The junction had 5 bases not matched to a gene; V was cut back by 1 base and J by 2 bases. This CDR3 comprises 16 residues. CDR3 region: CASSLGLAGDPYEQYF. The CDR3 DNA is TGTGCCAGCAGCTTAGGGCTAGCGGGAGACCCCTACGAGCAGTACTTC.

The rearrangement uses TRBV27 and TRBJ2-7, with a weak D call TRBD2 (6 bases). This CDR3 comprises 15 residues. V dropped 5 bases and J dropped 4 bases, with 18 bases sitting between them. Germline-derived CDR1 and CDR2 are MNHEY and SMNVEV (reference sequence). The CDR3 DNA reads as TGTGCCAGCAGTCCGGGGACTTTGTCTCAATACGAGCAGTACTTC. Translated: CASSPGTLSQYEQYF.

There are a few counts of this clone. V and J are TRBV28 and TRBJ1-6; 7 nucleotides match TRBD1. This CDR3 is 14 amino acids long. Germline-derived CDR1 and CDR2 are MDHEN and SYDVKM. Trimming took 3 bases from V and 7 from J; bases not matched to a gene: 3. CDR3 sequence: CASSLGQQNSPLHF. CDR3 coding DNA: TGTGCCAGCAGTTTGGGACAGCAGAATTCACCCCTCCACTTT.

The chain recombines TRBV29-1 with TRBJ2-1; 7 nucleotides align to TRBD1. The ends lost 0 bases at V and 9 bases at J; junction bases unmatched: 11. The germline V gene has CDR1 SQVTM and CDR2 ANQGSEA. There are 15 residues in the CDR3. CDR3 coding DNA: TGCAGCGTTGAAGATCCCGCAGGGGGAATGAGTGAGCAGTTCTTC. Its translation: CSVEDPAGGMSEQFF.